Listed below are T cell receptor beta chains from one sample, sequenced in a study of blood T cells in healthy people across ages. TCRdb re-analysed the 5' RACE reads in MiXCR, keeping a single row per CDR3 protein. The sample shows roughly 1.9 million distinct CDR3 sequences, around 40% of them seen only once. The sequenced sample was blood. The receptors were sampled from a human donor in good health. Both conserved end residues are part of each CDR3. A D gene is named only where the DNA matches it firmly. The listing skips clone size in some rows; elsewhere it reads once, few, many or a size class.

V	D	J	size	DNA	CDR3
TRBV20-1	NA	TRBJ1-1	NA	TGCAGTGCTAGAGTTTCGGGGTTGTGGGACACTGAAGCTTTCTTT	CSARVSGLWDTEAFF
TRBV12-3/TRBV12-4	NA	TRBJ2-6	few	TGTGCCAGCAGTTTAATTTACGGCGTCCTGACTTTC	CASSLIYGVLTF
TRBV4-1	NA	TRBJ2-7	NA	TGCGCCAGCAGCCCAACAGTGGTGTTCGGAGGCGAGCAGTACTTC	CASSPTVVFGGEQYF
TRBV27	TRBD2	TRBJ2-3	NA	TGTGCCAGCAGTTTAGTAGGCGGGGGAAGCGCAGATACGCAGTATTTT	CASSLVGGGSADTQYF
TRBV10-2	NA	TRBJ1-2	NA	TGCGCCAGCAGTGAGAATGGGGCAGGAGGCTACACCTTC	CASSENGAGGYTF
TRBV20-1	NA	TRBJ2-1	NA	TGCAGTGCCCAAAGAACAGTACGACAAGAGACCCAGTTCTTC	CSAQRTVRQETQFF
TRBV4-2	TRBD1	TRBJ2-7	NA	TGTGCCAGCAGCCATTGGGGACAGAATTACGAGCAGTACTTC	CASSHWGQNYEQYF
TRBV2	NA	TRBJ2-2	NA	TGTGCCAGCAGTGTATGGGGCAACGGGGAGCCGTTTTTT	CASSVWGNGEPFF
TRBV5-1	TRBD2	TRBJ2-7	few	TGCGCCAGCAGCTTGAGAGCCGGGGGGGCCTACGAGCAGTACTTC	CASSLRAGGAYEQYF
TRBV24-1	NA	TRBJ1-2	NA	TGTGCCACCAGTGGCCCTGGACGGGGCTACACCTTC	CATSGPGRGYTF